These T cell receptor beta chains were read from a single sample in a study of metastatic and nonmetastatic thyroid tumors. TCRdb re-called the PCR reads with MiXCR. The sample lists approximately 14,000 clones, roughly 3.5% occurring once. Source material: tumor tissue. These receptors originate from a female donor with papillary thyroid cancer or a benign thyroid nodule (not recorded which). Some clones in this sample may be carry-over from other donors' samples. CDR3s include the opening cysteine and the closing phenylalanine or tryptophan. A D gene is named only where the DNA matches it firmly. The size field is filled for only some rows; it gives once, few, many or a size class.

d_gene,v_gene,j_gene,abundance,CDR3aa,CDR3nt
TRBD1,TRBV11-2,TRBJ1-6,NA,CASSLGTTGAPLHF,TGTGCCAGCAGCTTAGGGACTACAGGGGCGCCCCTCCACTTT
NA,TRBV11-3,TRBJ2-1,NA,CASSLTHSYNEQFF,TGTGCCAGCAGCTTAACCCACTCCTACAATGAGCAGTTCTTC
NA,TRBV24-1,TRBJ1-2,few,CATSRLPGYTF,TGTGCCACCAGCAGACTCCCTGGCTACACCTTC
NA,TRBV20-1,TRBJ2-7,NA,CSASRREPGRNPYEQYF,TGCAGTGCTAGCAGAAGAGAACCCGGGCGGAATCCCTACGAGCAGTACTTC
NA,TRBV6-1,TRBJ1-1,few,CASSVTGGGTFF,TGTGCCAGCAGCGTCACGGGGGGCGGAACTTTCTTT
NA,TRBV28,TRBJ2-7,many,CASSSLLGSAYEQYF,TGTGCCAGCAGTTCTCTTTTGGGTAGCGCCTACGAGCAGTACTTC
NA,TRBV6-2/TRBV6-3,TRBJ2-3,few,CASKRGFTDTQYF,TGTGCCAGCAAAAGGGGCTTCACAGATACGCAGTATTTT
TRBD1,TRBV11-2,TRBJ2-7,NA,CASSLRDRGFSYEQYF,TGTGCCAGCAGCTTAAGGGACAGGGGGTTCTCCTACGAGCAGTACTTC
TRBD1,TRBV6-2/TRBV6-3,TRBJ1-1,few,CASSYGGTGGITEAFF,TGTGCCAGCAGTTACGGAGGGACAGGGGGCATCACTGAAGCTTTCTTT
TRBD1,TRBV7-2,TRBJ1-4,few,CASSGQGFDEKLFF,TGTGCCAGCAGCGGACAGGGTTTTGATGAAAAACTGTTTTTT
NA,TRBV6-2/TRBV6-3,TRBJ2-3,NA,CASRTPQGRNTDTQYF,TGTGCCAGCAGAACCCCACAGGGCCGGAACACGGATACGCAGTATTTT
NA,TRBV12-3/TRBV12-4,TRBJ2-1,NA,CASSSMTGAYNEQFF,TGTGCCAGCAGTTCGATGACAGGCGCCTACAATGAGCAGTTCTTC
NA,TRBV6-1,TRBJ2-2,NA,CASSEGVPNTGELFF,TGTGCCAGCAGTGAAGGAGTGCCGAACACCGGGGAGCTGTTTTTT
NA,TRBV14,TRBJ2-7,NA,CASRGRGYEQYF,TGTGCCAGCAGGGGAAGGGGGTACGAGCAGTACTTC
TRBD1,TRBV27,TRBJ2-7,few,CASRPGTGNYEQYF,TGTGCCAGCCGACCCGGGACAGGGAACTACGAGCAGTACTTC
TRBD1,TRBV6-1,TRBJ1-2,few,CASGRTGGDYGYTF,TGTGCCAGCGGCCGGACAGGGGGGGACTATGGCTACACCTTC
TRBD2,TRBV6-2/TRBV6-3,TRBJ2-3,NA,CASSSGTSGGADTQYF,TGTGCCAGCAGTTCTGGGACTAGCGGGGGGGCAGATACGCAGTATTTT
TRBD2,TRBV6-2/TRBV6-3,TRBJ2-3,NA,CASRSSGRGDTQYF,TGTGCCAGCAGGTCTAGCGGGAGGGGGGATACGCAGTATTTT
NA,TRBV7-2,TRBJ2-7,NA,CASSLGGGLYEQYF,TGTGCCAGCAGCTTAGGAGGGGGGCTGTACGAGCAGTACTTC
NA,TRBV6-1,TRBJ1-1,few,CASSENFSEAFF,TGTGCCAGCAGTGAAAATTTTAGTGAAGCTTTCTTT
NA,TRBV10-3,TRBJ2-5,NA,CAISRTAQETQYF,TGTGCCATCAGTCGGACAGCGCAAGAGACCCAGTACTTC
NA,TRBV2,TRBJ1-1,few,CASRGGLYTEAFF,TGTGCCAGCAGGGGGGGGCTATACACTGAAGCTTTCTTT
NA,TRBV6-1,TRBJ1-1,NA,CASSVTGNTEACF,TGTGCCAGCAGTGTGACCGGGAACACTGAAGCTTGCTTT
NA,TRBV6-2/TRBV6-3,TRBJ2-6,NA,CASSDQVGSNVLTF,TGTGCCAGCAGTGACCAGGTCGGGTCCAACGTCCTGACTTTC
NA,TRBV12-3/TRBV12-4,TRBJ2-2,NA,CASSPLEGVNTGELFF,TGTGCCAGCAGCCCTTTGGAGGGTGTGAACACCGGGGAGCTGTTTTTT
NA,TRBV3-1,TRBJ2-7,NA,CASSRAGQNYEQYF,TGTGCCAGCAGCCGGGCCGGACAGAACTACGAGCAGTACTTC
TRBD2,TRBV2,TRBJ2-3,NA,CASSALAGGTDTQYF,TGTGCCAGCAGTGCCCTAGCGGGAGGCACAGATACGCAGTATTTT
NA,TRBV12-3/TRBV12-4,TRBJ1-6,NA,CASSLGQRGNSPLHF,TGTGCCAGCAGTTTAGGTCAGCGGGGTAATTCACCCCTCCACTTT
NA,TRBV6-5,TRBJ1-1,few,CASSYSPRTVYTEAFF,TGTGCCAGCAGTTACTCCCCTCGGACAGTTTACACTGAAGCTTTCTTT
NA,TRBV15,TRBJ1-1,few,CATSLGLREAFF,TGTGCCACCAGCCTGGGACTCCGAGAAGCTTTCTTT
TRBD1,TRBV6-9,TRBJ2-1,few,CASSYGTGLHNEQFF,TGTGCCAGCAGTTACGGGACAGGGCTACACAATGAGCAGTTCTTC
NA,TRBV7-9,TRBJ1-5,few,CASSLDNQPQHF,TGTGCCAGCAGCTTAGACAATCAGCCCCAGCATTTT
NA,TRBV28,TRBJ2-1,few,CASSSTLTSARSYNEQFF,TGTGCCAGCAGTTCTACGCTCACATCGGCCCGCTCCTACAATGAGCAGTTCTTC
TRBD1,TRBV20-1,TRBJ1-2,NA,CSARDVPGQAKSNYGYTF,TGCAGTGCTAGAGATGTTCCGGGACAGGCGAAGTCTAACTATGGCTACACCTTC